This T cell receptor (beta chain) was found in a study of T cells in Graves' hyperthyroidism and ophthalmopathy. Broader study findings: In the analysis, a 13 V-J model separated ophthalmopathy from stable hyperthyroidism.

RNA transcripts were the template for amplifying TCR beta CDR3 regions. The TCR CDR3 was amplified in a first-round RT-PCR using the HTBI primer set. TCRdb reprocessed the multiplex PCR reads via MiXCR and lists one record per CDR3 protein. This repertoire shows roughly 170,000 distinct CDR3 sequences, 9.4% found once; its top ten account for around 20%. V lost 0 bases and J lost 5, with 21 bases in between. The V gene's germline CDR1 is SGHRS and CDR2 YFSETQ. The length of the CDR3 is 17 residues. This clonotype was found many times. The antigen remains undetermined. Specimen: blood. This clonotype was obtained from a woman aged 18-29 years with Graves' hyperthyroidism that later progressed to Graves' ophthalmopathy. The J gene is TRBJ2-7, the V gene TRBV5-1; either TRBD1 or TRBD2 may supply D (5 bases each). The CDR3 loop is CASSLGAAALRGDEQYF. CDR3 sequence (DNA): TGCGCCAGCAGCTTGGGGGCGGCCGCCCTGAGGGGCGACGAGCAGTACTTC.